The rows below give T cell receptor beta chains drawn from one sample of a study of T cells in Graves' hyperthyroidism and ophthalmopathy. TCRdb reanalysed the multiplex PCR reads using MiXCR and keeps one entry per CDR3 protein. The sample records 500,000 to 600,000 distinct CDR3 sequences, over 35% being singletons. The sample comprised peripheral blood or thyroid tissue (not recorded which). The source is an adult woman with Graves' disease, either hyperthyroidism or ophthalmopathy (not recorded which). CDR3s include the opening cysteine and the closing phenylalanine or tryptophan. A D gene is named only where the DNA matches it firmly. Rows may omit the clone size; those that give it use once, few, many or a size class.

D gene	V gene	J gene	clone size	CDR3 protein	CDR3 DNA
TRBD1	TRBV7-2	TRBJ2-7	.	CASSPGTGVNHEQYF	TGTGCCAGCAGCCCTGGGACAGGGGTTAACCACGAGCAGTACTTC
.	TRBV25-1	TRBJ2-6	.	CASSELKYGGRRVSGANVLTF	TGTGCCAGCAGTGAATTGAAATACGGGGGGCGCCGTGTATCTGGGGCCAACGTCCTGACTTTC
TRBD1	TRBV7-3	TRBJ1-1	.	CASSRPGTGGTEAFF	TGTGCCAGCAGTCGACCCGGGACAGGGGGCACTGAAGCTTTCTTT
.	TRBV29-1	TRBJ2-3	.	CSVAAYRTDTQYF	TGCAGCGTTGCGGCTTACCGCACAGATACGCAGTATTTT
.	TRBV5-1	TRBJ1-2	many	CASLSGGYTF	TGCGCCAGCCTTAGTGGCGGCTACACCTTC
.	TRBV24-1	TRBJ1-2	.	CATSDLYLGGYTF	TGTGCCACCAGTGATTTGTACCTCGGTGGCTACACCTTC
.	TRBV27	TRBJ1-1	.	CASRKARNTEAFF	TGTGCCAGCAGGAAGGCTAGGAACACTGAAGCTTTCTTT
TRBD1	TRBV29-1	TRBJ2-7	.	CAWSRTGGVYEQYF	TGTGCCTGGAGTAGGACAGGGGGCGTATACGAGCAGTACTTC
.	TRBV28	TRBJ2-7	few	CASSVPGVGQYF	TGTGCCAGCAGCGTCCCGGGGGTGGGTCAGTACTTC
.	TRBV12-3/TRBV12-4	TRBJ2-2	many	CASSLSVQRTGELFF	TGTGCCAGCAGTTTATCGGTACAACGCACCGGGGAGCTGTTTTTT
TRBD2	TRBV7-2	TRBJ2-5	.	CASSLGASGRETQYF	TGTGCCAGCAGCTTAGGGGCTAGCGGGAGAGAGACCCAGTACTTC
.	TRBV7-8	TRBJ1-5	many	CASSLVSNTNQPQHF	TGTGCCAGCAGCTTAGTAAGCAACACCAATCAGCCCCAGCATTTT